The T cell receptor (delta chain) under discussion was sequenced for a study of γδ T cells in repeated Plasmodium falciparum infection. Background on the study: Donors had four controlled P. falciparum NF54 infections over roughly 620 days.

Both TRG and TRD chains were sequenced from each sorted sample. TCRdb repeated clone calling on the multiplex PCR reads with CATT. The sample has around 46,000 delta-chain clones, 1.9% seen once. This clone has only a few counts. The TCRdb protein, from a much larger clone, departs from this DNA's translation at residues 13 and 21, likely by read error; the protein shown derives from the DNA. The sequenced sample consisted of gamma-delta T cells from blood. The clonotype comes from a pool of human donors (malaria-infected and uninfected, not separated).

CDR3 DNA sequence: TGTGCTCTTGGGGTCCCTCCCCTCTTCCTACGTGGCCGGGGGAGAGACAGAACCGATAAACCCATCTTT. This gives the protein CALGVPPLFLRGRGRDRTDKPIF. The J segment was not called; the V segment is TRDV1; the D call TRDD3 from the table was never checked on the DNA. The CDR3 is 23 amino acids. Germline V gene sequence: CDR1 TSWWSYY, CDR2 QGS.